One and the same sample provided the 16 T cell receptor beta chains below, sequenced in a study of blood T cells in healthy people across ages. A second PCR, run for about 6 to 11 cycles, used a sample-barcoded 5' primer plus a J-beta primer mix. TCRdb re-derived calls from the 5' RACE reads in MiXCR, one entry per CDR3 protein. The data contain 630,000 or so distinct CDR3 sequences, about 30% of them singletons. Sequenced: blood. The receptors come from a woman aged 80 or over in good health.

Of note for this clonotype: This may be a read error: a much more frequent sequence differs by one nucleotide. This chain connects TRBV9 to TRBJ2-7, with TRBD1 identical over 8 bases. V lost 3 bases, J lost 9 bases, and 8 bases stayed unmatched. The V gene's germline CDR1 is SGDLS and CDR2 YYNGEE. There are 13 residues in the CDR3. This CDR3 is CASSGFQGAVQYF. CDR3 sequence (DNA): TGTGCCAGCAGCGGATTCCAGGGGGCTGTGCAGTACTTC.

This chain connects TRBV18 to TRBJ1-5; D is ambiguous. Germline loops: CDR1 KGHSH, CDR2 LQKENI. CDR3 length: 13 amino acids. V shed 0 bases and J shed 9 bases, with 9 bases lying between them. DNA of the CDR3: TGTGCCAGCTCACCACCTATAACTGGGCCCCAGCATTTT. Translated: CASSPPITGPQHF. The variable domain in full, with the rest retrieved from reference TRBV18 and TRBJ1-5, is NAGVMQNPRHLVRRRGQEARLRCSPMKGHSHVYWYRQLPEEGLKFMVYLQKENIIDESGMPKERFSAEFPKEGPSILRIQQVVRGDSAAYFCASSPPITGPQHFGDGTRLSIL.

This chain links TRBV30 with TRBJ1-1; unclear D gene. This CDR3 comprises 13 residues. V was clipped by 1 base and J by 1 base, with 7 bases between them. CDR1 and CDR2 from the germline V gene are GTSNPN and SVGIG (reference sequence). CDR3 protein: CAWSAQPNTEAFF. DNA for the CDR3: TGTGCCTGGAGTGCTCAGCCGAACACTGAAGCTTTCTTT.

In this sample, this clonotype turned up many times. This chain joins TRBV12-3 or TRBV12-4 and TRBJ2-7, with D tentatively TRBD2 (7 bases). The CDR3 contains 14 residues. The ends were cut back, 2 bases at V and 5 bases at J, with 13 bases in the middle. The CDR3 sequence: CASSLFRGAHEQYF. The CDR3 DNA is TGTGCCAGCAGTTTATTTCGGGGGGCGCACGAGCAGTACTTC.

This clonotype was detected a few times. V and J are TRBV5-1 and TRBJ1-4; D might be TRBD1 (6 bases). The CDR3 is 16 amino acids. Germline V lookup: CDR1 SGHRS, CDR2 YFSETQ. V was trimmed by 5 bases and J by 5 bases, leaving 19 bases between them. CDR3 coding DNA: TGCGCCAGCAGAACAACAGGGAGCGGAGTGAATGAAAAACTGTTTTTT. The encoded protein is CASRTTGSGVNEKLFF.

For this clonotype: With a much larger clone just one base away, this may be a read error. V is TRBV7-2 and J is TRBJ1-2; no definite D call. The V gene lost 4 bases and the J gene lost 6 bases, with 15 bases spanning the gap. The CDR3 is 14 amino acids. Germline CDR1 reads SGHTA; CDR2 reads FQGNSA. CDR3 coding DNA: TGTGCCAGCAGCTGGGATTACAGCCCCAATGGCTACACCTTC. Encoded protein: CASSWDYSPNGYTF.

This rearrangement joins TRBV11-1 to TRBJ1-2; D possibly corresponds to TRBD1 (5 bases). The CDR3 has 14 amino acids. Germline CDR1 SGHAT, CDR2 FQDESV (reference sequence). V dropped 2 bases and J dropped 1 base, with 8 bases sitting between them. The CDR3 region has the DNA TGTGCCAGCAGCTTAAGCGACAGTAACTATGGCTACACCTTC. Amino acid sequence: CASSLSDSNYGYTF.

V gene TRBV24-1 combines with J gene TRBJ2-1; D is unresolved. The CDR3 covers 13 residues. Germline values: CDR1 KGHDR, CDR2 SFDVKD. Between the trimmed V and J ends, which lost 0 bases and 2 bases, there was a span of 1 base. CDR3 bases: TGTGCCACCAGTGATTTGACCTACAATGAGCAGTTCTTC. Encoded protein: CATSDLTYNEQFF.

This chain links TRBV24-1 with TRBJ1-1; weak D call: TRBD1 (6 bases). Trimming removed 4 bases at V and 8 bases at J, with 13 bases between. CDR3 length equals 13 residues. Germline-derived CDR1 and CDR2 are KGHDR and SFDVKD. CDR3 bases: TGTGCCACCAGTGACCCTGGGAGGGGGGAAGCTTTCTTT. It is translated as CATSDPGRGEAFF.

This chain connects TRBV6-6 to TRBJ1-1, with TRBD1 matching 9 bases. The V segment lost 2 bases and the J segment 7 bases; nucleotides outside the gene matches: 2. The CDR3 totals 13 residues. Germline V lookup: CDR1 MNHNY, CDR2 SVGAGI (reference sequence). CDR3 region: CASSYRDRDEAFF. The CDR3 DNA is TGTGCCAGCAGTTACCGGGACAGGGATGAAGCTTTCTTT.

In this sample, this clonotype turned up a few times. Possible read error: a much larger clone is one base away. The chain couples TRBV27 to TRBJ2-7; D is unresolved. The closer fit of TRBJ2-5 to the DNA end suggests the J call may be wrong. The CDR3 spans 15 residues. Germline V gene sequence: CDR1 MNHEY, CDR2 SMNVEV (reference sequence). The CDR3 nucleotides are TGTGCCAGCAGTCTCAATTCCGGGCCACCAGAGACCCAGTACTTC. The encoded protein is CASSLNSGPPETQYF.

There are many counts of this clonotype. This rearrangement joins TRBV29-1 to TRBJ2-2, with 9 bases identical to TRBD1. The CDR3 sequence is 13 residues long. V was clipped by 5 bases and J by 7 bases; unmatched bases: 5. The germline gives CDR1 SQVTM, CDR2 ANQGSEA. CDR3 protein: CSVYRGRDGELFF. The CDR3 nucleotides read TGCAGCGTTTACAGGGGGCGGGACGGGGAGCTGTTTTTT.

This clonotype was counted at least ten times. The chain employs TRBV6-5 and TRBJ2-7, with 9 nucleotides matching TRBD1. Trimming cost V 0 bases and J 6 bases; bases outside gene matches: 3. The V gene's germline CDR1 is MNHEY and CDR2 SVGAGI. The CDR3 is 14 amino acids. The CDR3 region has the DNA TGTGCCAGCAGTTACTCGCTGGGACAGGGCGAGCAGTACTTC. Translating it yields CASSYSLGQGEQYF.

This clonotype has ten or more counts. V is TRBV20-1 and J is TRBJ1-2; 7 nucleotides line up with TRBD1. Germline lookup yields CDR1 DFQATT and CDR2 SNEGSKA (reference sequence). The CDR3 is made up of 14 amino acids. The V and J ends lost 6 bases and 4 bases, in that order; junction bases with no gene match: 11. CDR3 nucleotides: TGCAGTGCCCCACATCCAGGGGGAGCCTATGGCTACACCTTC. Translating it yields CSAPHPGGAYGYTF.

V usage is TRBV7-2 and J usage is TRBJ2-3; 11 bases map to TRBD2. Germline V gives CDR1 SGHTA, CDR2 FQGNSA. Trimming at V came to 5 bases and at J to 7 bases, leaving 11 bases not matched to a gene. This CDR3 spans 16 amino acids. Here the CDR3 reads CASSPSNSGRANTQYF. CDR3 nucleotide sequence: TGTGCCAGCAGCCCGTCGAATAGCGGGAGGGCAAATACGCAGTATTTT.

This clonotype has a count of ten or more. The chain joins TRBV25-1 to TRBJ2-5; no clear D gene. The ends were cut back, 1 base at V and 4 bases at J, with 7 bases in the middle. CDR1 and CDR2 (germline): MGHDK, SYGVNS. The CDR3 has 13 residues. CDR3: CASSEWMGETQYF. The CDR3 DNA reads TGTGCCAGCAGTGAATGGATGGGAGAGACCCAGTACTTC.